The clone carrying this TCR beta chain was found many times. The CDR3 is 15 residues long. Germline CDR1 and CDR2: SGHTA and FQGTGA. V lost 5 bases to trimming and J lost 7 bases; unmatched junction nucleotides: 11. This specimen comes from a study of T cells in Graves' hyperthyroidism and ophthalmopathy. Study-level background: Peripheral blood was acquired at first diagnosis, ahead of any therapy whatsoever.

Amplification of TCR beta CDR3 regions used RNA as the template. A set of HTBI primers served as the primers for a first-round RT-PCR of the TCR CDR3. TCRdb used MiXCR to reprocess the multiplex PCR reads, holding one entry per CDR3 protein. The sample holds more than 100,000 distinct CDR3 sequences, about 45% seen once. J is TRBJ2-1 and V is TRBV7-3; 7 bases are a match to TRBD2. Sequenced input: blood. The receptor comes from a man in his forties or fifties with Graves' hyperthyroidism. The CDR3 loop is CASSEISGGWNEQFF. As DNA, the CDR3 is TGTGCCAGCAGCGAGATTTCGGGGGGTTGGAATGAGCAGTTCTTC.